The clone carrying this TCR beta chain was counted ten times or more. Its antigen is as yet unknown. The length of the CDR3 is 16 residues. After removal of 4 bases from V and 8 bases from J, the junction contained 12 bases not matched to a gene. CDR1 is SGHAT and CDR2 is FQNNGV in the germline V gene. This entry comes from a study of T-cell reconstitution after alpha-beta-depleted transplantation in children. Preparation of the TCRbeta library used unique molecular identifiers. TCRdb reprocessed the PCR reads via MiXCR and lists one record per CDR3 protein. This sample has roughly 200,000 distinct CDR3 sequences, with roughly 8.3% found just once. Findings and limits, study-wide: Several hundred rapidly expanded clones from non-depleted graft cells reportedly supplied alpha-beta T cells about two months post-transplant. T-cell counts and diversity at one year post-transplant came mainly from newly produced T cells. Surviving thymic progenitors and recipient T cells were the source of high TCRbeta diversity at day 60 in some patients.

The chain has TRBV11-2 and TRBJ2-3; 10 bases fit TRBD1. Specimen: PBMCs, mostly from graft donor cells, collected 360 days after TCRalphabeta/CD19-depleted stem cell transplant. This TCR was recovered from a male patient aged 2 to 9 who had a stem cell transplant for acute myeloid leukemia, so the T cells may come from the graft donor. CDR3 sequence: CASSYLSTGGGGTQYF. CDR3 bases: TGTGCCAGCAGCTATTTGTCGACAGGGGGCGGCGGTACGCAGTATTTT.